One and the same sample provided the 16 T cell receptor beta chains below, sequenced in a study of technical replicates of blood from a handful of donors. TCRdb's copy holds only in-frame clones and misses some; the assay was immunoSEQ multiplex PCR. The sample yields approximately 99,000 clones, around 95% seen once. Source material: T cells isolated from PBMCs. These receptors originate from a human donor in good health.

The CDR3 bases are TGTGCCACCCAAGCTCTAGGCGCTGGCTATGGCTACACCTTC. Its protein is CATQALGAGYGYTF. This sequence joins TRBV6-1 and TRBJ1-2; no definite D call. Per the germline V gene, CDR1 is MNHNS and CDR2 is SASEGT. The length of the CDR3 is 14 residues. With 10 bases removed from V and 4 bases from J, the gap between germline ends came to 19 bases.

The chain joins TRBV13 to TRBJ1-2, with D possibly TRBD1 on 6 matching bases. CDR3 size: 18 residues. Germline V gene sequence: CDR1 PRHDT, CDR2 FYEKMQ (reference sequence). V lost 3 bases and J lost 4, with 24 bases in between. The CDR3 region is CASSFPRSTGRVSYGYTF. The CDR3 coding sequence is TGTGCCAGCAGCTTTCCTAGAAGTACAGGGAGGGTGAGCTATGGCTACACCTTC.

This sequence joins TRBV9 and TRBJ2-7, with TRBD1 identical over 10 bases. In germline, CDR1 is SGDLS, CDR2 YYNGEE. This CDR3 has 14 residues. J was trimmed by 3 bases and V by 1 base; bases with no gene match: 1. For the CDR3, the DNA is TGTGCCAGCAGCGTAAGGGACAGGGGCTACGAGCAGTACTTC. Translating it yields CASSVRDRGYEQYF.

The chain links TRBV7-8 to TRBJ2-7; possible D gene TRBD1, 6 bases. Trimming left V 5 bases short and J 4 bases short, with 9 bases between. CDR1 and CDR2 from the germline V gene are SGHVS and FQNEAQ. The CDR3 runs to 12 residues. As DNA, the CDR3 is TGTGCCAGCAGCGCAGACAGGTACGAGCAGTACTTC. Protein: CASSADRYEQYF. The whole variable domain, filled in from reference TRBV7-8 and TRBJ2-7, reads GAGVSQSPRYKVAKRGQDVALRCDPISGHVSLFWYQQALGQGPEFLTYFQNEAQLDKSGLPSDRFFAERPEGSVSTLKIQRTQQEDSAVYLCASSADRYEQYFGPGTRLTVT.

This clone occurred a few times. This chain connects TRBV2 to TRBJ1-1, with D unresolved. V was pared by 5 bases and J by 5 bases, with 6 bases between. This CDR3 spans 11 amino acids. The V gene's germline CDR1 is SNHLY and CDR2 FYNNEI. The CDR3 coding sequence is TGTGCCAGCAGTCCTCGTACTGAAGCTTTCTTT. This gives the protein CASSPRTEAFF.

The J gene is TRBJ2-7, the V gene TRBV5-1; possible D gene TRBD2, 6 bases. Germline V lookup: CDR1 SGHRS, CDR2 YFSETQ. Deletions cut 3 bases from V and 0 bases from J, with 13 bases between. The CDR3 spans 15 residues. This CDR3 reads CASSSGTGSSYEQYF. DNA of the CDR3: TGCGCCAGCAGCTCAGGGACTGGCAGCTCCTACGAGCAGTACTTC. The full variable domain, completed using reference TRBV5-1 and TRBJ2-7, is KAGVTQTPRYLIKTRGQQVTLSCSPISGHRSVSWYQQTPGQGLQFLFEYFSETQRNKGNFPGRFSGRQFSNSRSEMNVSTLELGDSALYLCASSSGTGSSYEQYFGPGTRLTVT.

Written as DNA, the CDR3 is TGCGCCAGCAGGGAAGGACGGGGGGGGAGGGGCGAGCAGTTCTTC. Encoded protein: CASREGRGGRGEQFF. V is TRBV4-1 and J is TRBJ2-1; 8 nucleotides line up with TRBD2. The CDR3 has 15 residues. Trimming cost V 6 bases and J 10 bases; bases outside gene matches: 14. CDR1 is MGHRA and CDR2 is YSYEKL in the germline V gene.

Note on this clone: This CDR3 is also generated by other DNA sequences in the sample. The CDR3, as DNA: TGTGCCTGGAGTGTACGGGGCAATCAGCCCCAGCATTTT. This sequence encodes CAWSVRGNQPQHF. The chain recombines TRBV30 with TRBJ1-5; D unclear. Germline loops: CDR1 GTSNPN, CDR2 SVGIG (reference sequence). This CDR3 spans 13 amino acids. V lost 0 bases, J lost 2 bases, and 5 bases lay in between.

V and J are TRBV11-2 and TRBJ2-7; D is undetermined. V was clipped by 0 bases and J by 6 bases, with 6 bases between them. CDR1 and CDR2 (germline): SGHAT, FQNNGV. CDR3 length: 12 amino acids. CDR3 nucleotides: TGTGCCAGCAGCTTAGACTACGGCGAGCAGTACTTC. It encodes CASSLDYGEQYF.

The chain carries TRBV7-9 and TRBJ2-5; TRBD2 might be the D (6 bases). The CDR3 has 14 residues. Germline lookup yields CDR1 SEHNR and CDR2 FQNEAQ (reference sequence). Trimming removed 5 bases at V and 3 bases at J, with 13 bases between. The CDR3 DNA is TGTGCCAGCAGCCGAAAACTAGCTGAAGAGACCCAGTACTTC. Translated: CASSRKLAEETQYF.

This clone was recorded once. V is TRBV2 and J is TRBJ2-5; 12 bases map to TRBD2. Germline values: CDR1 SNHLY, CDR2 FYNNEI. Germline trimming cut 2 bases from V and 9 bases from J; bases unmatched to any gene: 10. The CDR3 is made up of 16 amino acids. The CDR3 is CASSESGLAGLGAQYF. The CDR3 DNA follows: TGTGCCAGCAGTGAATCAGGACTAGCGGGGCTCGGGGCCCAGTACTTC.

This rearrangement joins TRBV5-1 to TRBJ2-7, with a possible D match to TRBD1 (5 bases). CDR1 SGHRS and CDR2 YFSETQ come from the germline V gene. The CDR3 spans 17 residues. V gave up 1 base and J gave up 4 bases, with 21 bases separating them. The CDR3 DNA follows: TGCGCCAGCAGCTTGTCACCCATCGATATCAGGGTTTACGAGCAGTACTTC. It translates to CASSLSPIDIRVYEQYF.

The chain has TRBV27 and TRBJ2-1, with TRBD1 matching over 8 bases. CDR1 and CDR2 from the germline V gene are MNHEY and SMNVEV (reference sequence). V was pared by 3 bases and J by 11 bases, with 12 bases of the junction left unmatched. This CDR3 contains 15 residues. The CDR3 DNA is TGTGCCAGCAGTTTCTCTATATGGACAGGGCCGAAGCAGTTCTTC. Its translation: CASSFSIWTGPKQFF.

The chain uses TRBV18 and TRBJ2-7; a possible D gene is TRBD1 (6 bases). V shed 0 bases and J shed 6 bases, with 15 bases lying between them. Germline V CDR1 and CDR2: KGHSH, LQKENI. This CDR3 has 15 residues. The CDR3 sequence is CASSPPRAGEPEQYF. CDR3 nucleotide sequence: TGTGCCAGCTCACCACCGAGGGCAGGGGAACCCGAGCAGTACTTC.

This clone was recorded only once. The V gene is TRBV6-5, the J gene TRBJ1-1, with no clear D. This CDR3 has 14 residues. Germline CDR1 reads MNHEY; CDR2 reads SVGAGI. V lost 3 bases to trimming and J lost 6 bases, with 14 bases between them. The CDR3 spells CASSYRALGAEAFF. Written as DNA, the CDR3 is TGTGCCAGCAGTTATCGGGCACTCGGGGCTGAAGCTTTCTTT.

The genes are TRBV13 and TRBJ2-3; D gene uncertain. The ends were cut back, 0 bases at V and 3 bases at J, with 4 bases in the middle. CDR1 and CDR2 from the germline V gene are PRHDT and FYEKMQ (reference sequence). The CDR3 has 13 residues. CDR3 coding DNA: TGTGCCAGCAGCTTAGGCCCTACAGATACGCAGTATTTT. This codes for CASSLGPTDTQYF.